This T cell receptor (beta chain) derives from a study of T-cell memory formation after mild COVID-19 (dated by TCRdb to the early 2020s). For the study in its entirety: Most TCR sequence clusters were specific to one of the two donors. In a couple of donors, T-cell clones that expanded and contracted after mild COVID-19 were tracked by sequencing TCRalpha and TCRbeta repertoires over time. Two young, previously healthy adult volunteers made up the cohort, one male and one female. Study-wide conclusions, independent of this receptor: Some responding clones were detected in pre-infection memory, which suggested that pre-existing cross-reactive memory T cells had joined the SARS-CoV-2 response. Only a couple of mild cases were covered by the study, and larger cohorts that include severe cases with pre-infection samples were considered necessary. Whether the second-wave clones peaking on day 37 were SARS-CoV-2 specific was not confirmed. Clones that contracted from day 15 to 85 showed balanced CD4/CD8 phenotypes, whereas a second wave of clones that expanded from day 15 to 37 leaned towards CD4+. Contracting CD4+ clones appeared mostly in the CM and EM memory subsets, whereas CD8+ clones were enriched in EMRA.

Relative to germline, V is missing 5 bases and J is missing 0 bases, with 1 base of the junction outside any gene match. From its cysteine to its phenylalanine, the CDR3 spans 13 amino acids. Only CDR3 DNA is held: 39 bases, read in frame from base 1. Taken from the germline V gene (reference sequence), the CDR1 and CDR2 loops are SGHNT and YYREEE. Comment on this clonotype: Its antigen has not been determined. The input lacks base qualities; no much larger clone sits a single base away.

Ficoll-Paque density gradient centrifugation was the method used to isolate PBMCs. This sample was sequenced with an Illumina NovaSeq 6000. Using 5'RACE with constant-segment primers, TCRalpha and TCRbeta cDNA libraries were constructed, with sample barcodes and unique molecular identifiers added in the process. Trizol reagent was used to extract RNA from every sample. Library amplification was performed in two PCR steps, and a second sample barcode and Illumina TruSeq adapters were introduced in the second step. Sequencing of the libraries was done on an Illumina NovaSeq, producing 2 x 150 bp paired-end reads. As for how the authors treated the data: The reads were demultiplexed and collapsed into UMI-guided consensus sequences using migec v1.2.7. Using mixcr v2.1.11, UMI consensuses were aligned to TRA and TRB V and J templates and then assembled into clonotypes. A clonotype was counted as expanded or contracted only if both edgeR and NoisET called the change significant, with noise models trained on biological replicates. For edgeR calls, the cutoffs were a false discovery rate-adjusted p below 0.01 and a log2 fold-change threshold of 1. As an exploratory analysis of dynamics, max-normalized trajectories of the 1000 most abundant clonotypes were examined by PCA with hierarchical clustering. Separately sequenced CD4+ and CD8+ repertoires were used to assign the CD4 or CD8 phenotype of responding clones. TCRdb reran the public reads through fastp at Q25 and MiXCR, keeping productive beta chains. Merged by CDR3 protein, the rows form single entries marked with the most common genes and DNA. The V and J calls were not made by the authors but by TCRdb's processing. Here the sample has about 250,000 distinct CDR3 sequences; 15% to 19% occur a single time. Jointly, the top ten make up approximately 2.1% of the sample.

The V gene is TRBV5-4 and the J gene is TRBJ2-5; TRBD1 matches 7 bases in the middle. This TCR derives from an adult woman who had mild COVID-19 (a few samples of this study predate the infection). The sample titles of this study are shuffled in the database, so cell type and time point are left out; the donor was told from shared clones. Sequences were obtained from PBMCs or a T cell subset sorted from them (not recorded which). DNA sequence: TGTGCCAGCAGTGGACAGGACCAAGAGACCCAGTACTTC. The translation is CASSGQDQETQYF.